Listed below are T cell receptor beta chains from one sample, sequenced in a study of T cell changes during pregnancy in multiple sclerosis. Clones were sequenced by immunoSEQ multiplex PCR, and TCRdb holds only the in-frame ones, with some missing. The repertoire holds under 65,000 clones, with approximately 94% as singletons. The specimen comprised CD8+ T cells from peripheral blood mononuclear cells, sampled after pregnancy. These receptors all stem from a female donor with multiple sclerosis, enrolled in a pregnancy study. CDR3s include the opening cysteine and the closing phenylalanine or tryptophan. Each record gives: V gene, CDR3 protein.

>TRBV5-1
CASSPGTGIVNEQFF
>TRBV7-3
CASSLSQGGDEQFF
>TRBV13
CASSPRDTFYEQYF
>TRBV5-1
CASSLDGGTELGYTF
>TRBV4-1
CASSHGQGSPTYEQYF
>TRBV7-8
CASSLQGRGEKLFF
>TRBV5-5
CASNRLADTGELFF
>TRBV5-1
CASSLDDRGSTDTQYF
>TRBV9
CASSVGAYEQFF
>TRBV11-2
CASSLSGYEQYF
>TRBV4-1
CASSQEGGSLWGYTF
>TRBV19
CASSIAGVTEAFF
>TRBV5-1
CASSLGGTAYNEQFF
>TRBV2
CATPSGQNTEAFF
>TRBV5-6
CASRGLAGAEQYF
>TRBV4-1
CASSQEEYSRRTEAFF
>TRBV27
CASSLSRASGPINEQFF
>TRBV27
CASSLAGTYNEQFF
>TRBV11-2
CASSLDWGTSGSLYEQYF
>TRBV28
CASTTPQGQSTSSTDTQYF
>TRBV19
CASSIRQNTEAFF
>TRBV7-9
CASSSGLAKVRGEQYF
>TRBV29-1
CSAGQGGPMNTEAFF
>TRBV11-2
CASSLEGGVGEAFF
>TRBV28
CASSQGTIHGELFF
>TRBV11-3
CASSAGDIQYF
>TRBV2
CASSEIPTYEQYF
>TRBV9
CASSRTVQVYSGNTIYF
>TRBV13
CASSVGRRDEQYF
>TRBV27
CASSLGGNWAETQYF
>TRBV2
CASSEGTGEDGYTF
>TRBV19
CATTPGGHTEAFF
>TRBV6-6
CASSPGQDSVDEQFF